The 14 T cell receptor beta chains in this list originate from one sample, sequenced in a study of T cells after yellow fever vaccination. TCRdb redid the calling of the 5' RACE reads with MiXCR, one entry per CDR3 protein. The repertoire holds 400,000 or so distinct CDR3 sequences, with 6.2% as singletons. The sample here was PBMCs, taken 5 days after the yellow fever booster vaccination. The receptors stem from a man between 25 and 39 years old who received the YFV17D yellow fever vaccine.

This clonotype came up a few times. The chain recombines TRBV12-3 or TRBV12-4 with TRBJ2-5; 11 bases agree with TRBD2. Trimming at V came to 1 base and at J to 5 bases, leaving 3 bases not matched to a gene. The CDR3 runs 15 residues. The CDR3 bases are TGTGCCAGCAGTTTAGTACTAGCGGGAGTCGAGACCCAGTACTTC. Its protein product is CASSLVLAGVETQYF.

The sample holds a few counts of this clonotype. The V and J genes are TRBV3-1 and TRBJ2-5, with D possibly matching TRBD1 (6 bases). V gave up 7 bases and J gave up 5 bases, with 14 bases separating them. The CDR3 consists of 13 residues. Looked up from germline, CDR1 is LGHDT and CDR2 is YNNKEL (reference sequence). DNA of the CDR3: TGTGCCAGCAACTACAGGGTCGACGAGACCCAGTACTTC. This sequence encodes CASNYRVDETQYF.

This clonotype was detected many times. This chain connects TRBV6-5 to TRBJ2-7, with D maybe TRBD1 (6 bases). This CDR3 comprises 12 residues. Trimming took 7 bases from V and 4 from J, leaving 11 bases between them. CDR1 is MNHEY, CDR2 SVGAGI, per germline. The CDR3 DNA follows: TGTGCCAGCATGGGGGCGCGTTACGAGCAGTACTTC. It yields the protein CASMGARYEQYF.

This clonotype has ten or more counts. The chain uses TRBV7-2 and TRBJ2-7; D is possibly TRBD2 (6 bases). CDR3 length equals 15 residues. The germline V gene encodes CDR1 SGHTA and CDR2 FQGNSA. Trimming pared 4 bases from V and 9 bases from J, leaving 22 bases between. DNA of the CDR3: TGTGCCAGCAGCTCCTCCCGGGACGGGAGCCGGTTGCAGTACTTC. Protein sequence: CASSSSRDGSRLQYF.

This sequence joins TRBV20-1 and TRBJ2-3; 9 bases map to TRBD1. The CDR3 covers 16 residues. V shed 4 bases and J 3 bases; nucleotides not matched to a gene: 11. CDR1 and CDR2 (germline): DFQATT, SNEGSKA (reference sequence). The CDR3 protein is CSANPLTGGVTDTQYF. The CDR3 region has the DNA TGCAGTGCTAACCCTTTGACAGGGGGGGTAACAGATACGCAGTATTTT.

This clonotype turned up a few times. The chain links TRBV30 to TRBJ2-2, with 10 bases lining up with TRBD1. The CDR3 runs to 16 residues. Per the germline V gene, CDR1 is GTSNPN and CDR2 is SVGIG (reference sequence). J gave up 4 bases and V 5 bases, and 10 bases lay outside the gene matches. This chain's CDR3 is CAWRDLDRGITGELFF. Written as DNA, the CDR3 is TGTGCCTGGCGCGATTTGGACAGGGGGATCACCGGGGAGCTGTTTTTT.

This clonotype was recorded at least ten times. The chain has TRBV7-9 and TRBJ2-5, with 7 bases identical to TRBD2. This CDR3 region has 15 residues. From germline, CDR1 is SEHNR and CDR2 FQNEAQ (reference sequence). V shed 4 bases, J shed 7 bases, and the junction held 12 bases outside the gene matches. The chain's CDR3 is CASSSRGTTLRTQYF. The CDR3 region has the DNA TGTGCCAGCAGCTCACGCGGGACTACTCTTCGGACCCAGTACTTC.

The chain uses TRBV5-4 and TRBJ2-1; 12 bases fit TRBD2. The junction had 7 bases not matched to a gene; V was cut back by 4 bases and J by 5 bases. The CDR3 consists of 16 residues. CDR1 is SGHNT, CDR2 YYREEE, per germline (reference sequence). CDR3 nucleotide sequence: TGTGCCAGCAGCCCAAGACTAGCGGGAGTCAACAATGAGCAGTTCTTC. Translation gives CASSPRLAGVNNEQFF.

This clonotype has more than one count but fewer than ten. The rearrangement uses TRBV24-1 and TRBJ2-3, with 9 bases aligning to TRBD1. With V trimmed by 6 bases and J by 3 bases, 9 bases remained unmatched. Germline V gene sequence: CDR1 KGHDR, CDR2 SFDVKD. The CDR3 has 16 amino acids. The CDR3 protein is CATSPGQGGLTDTQYF. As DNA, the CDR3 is TGTGCCACCAGTCCGGGACAGGGAGGTTTGACAGATACGCAGTATTTT.

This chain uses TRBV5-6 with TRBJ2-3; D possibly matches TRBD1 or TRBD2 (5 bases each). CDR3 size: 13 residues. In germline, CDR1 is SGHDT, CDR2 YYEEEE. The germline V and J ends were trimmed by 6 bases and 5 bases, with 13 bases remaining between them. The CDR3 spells CASTLGTRDTQYF. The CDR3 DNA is TGTGCCAGCACCCTCGGGACCCGAGATACGCAGTATTTT.

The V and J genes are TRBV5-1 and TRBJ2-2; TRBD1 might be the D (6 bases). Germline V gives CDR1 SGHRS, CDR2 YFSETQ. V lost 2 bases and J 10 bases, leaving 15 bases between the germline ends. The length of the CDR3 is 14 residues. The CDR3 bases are TGCGCCAGCAGCTTTCGGGACATCCGGACGGAGCTGTTTTTT. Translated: CASSFRDIRTELFF.

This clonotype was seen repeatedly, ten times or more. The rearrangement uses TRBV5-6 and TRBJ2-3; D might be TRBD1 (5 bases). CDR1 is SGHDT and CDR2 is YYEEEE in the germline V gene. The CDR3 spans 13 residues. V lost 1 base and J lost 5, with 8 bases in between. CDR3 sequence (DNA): TGTGCCAGCAGCTTGAAGGGGTTAGATACGCAGTATTTT. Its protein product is CASSLKGLDTQYF.

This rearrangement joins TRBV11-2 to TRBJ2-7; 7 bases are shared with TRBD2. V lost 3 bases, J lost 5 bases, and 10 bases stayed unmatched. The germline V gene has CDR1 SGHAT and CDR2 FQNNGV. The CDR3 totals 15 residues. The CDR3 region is CASSFRTGGSDEQYF. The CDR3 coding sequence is TGTGCCAGCAGCTTTCGAACGGGGGGATCCGACGAGCAGTACTTC.

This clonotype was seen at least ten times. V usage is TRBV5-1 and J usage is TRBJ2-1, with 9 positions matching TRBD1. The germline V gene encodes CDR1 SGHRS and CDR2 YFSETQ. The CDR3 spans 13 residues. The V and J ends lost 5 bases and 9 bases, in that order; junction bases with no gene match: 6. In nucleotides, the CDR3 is TGCGCCAGCAGGCGGGACAGGGCGATTGAGCAGTTCTTC. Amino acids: CASRRDRAIEQFF.